The rows below give T cell receptor beta chains drawn from one sample of a study of blood T cell repertoires in COVID-19. Sequencing used immunoSEQ multiplex PCR; TCRdb keeps in-frame clones, though not all of them. The sample has roughly 200,000 clones, approximately 80% seen once. Source material: peripheral blood. These TCRs come from a woman in her 40s with COVID-19, enrolled during active disease. The CDR3 runs from the conserved cysteine through the conserved F or W. The D gene is left open where the match is weak. Clone size is given for some rows only: seen once, a few or many times, or a class if the clone is expanded.

v_gene: TRBV5-1
j_gene: TRBJ1-2
d_gene: TRBD1
abundance: -
len: 14
CDR3nt: TGCGCCAGCAGCTTGAGGGACAGGGACTATGGCTACACCTTC
CDR3aa: CASSLRDRDYGYTF

v_gene: TRBV19
j_gene: TRBJ2-7
d_gene: -
abundance: -
len: 14
CDR3nt: TGTGCCAGTAGCCACAGGACCCCAGTTTACGAGCAGTACTTC
CDR3aa: CASSHRTPVYEQYF

v_gene: TRBV30
j_gene: TRBJ1-1
d_gene: -
abundance: once
len: 13
CDR3nt: TGTGCCTGGAGTAAAACAGGGTACCCTGAAGCTTTCTTT
CDR3aa: CAWSKTGYPEAFF

v_gene: TRBV28
j_gene: TRBJ1-2
d_gene: TRBD1
abundance: -
len: 15
CDR3nt: TGTGCCAGCAGTTTATTCGGGACAGGGGACATGGGCTACACCTTC
CDR3aa: CASSLFGTGDMGYTF

v_gene: TRBV28
j_gene: TRBJ2-3
d_gene: -
abundance: -
len: 15
CDR3nt: TGTGCCAGCAGTTTCGATCGGGAACCCACAGATACGCAGTATTTT
CDR3aa: CASSFDREPTDTQYF

v_gene: TRBV9
j_gene: TRBJ2-3
d_gene: TRBD2
abundance: once
len: 16
CDR3nt: TGTGCCAGCAGCGTAGGACTAGCGGGAGTTTCTAGTAGGCAGTATTTT
CDR3aa: CASSVGLAGVSSRQYF

v_gene: TRBV6-5
j_gene: TRBJ1-6
d_gene: TRBD1
abundance: -
len: 13
CDR3nt: TGTGCCAGCAGGGACAGGGGGCGGTCACCCCTCCACTTT
CDR3aa: CASRDRGRSPLHF

v_gene: TRBV9
j_gene: TRBJ2-1
d_gene: -
abundance: once
len: 14
CDR3nt: TGTGCCAGCAGCGTAGCAGTACAACGAGGGGAGCAGTTCTTC
CDR3aa: CASSVAVQRGEQFF

v_gene: TRBV5-3
j_gene: TRBJ1-2
d_gene: TRBD1
abundance: -
len: 17
CDR3nt: TGTGCCAGAAGCAGCAAGGGACAGGGCGGACCTTTCTATGGCTACACCTTC
CDR3aa: CARSSKGQGGPFYGYTF

v_gene: TRBV5-8
j_gene: TRBJ2-1
d_gene: TRBD1
abundance: -
len: 15
CDR3nt: TGTGCCAGCAGCGAGGGGACAGGGGGGAACAATGAGCAGTTCTTC
CDR3aa: CASSEGTGGNNEQFF

v_gene: TRBV2
j_gene: TRBJ2-5
d_gene: -
abundance: -
len: 15
CDR3nt: TGTGCCAGCAGTGGGGGCCAAGCAGTCCAAGAGACCCAGTACTTC
CDR3aa: CASSGGQAVQETQYF

v_gene: TRBV6-5
j_gene: TRBJ2-2
d_gene: -
abundance: -
len: 13
CDR3nt: TGTGCCAGCAGCTACACTAGGGCCGGGGAGCTGTTTTTT
CDR3aa: CASSYTRAGELFF

v_gene: TRBV6-1
j_gene: TRBJ2-7
d_gene: -
abundance: -
len: 12
CDR3nt: TGTGCCAGCAGCCCCAGATCCTACGAGCAGTACTTC
CDR3aa: CASSPRSYEQYF

v_gene: TRBV28
j_gene: TRBJ1-5
d_gene: TRBD1
abundance: -
len: 16
CDR3nt: TGTGCCAGCAGTTTATATCAGGGGGCAAGGGATCAGCCCCAGCATTTT
CDR3aa: CASSLYQGARDQPQHF

v_gene: TRBV5-8
j_gene: TRBJ2-5
d_gene: -
abundance: -
len: 15
CDR3nt: TGTGCCAGCAGCCAGGGCCACACCAACAGGGAGACCCAGTACTTC
CDR3aa: CASSQGHTNRETQYF

v_gene: TRBV27
j_gene: TRBJ1-4
d_gene: -
abundance: -
len: 15
CDR3nt: TGTGCCAGCAGTTTCAAGGGGTATCTAGGTGAAAAACTGTTTTTT
CDR3aa: CASSFKGYLGEKLFF

v_gene: TRBV19
j_gene: TRBJ1-1
d_gene: -
abundance: few
len: 14
CDR3nt: TGTGCCAGTAGTATAGACCTAGACGGGACAGAAGCTTTCTTT
CDR3aa: CASSIDLDGTEAFF

v_gene: TRBV3-1/TRBV3-2
j_gene: TRBJ1-1
d_gene: -
abundance: few
len: 16
CDR3nt: TGTGCCAGCAGCCATTTGGGCCACGGGAAGAACACTGAAGCTTTCTTT
CDR3aa: CASSHLGHGKNTEAFF

v_gene: TRBV27
j_gene: TRBJ2-1
d_gene: TRBD2
abundance: -
len: 14
CDR3nt: TGTGCCAGCAGAAGCGGGAGGGCCAGTAATGAGCAGTTCTTC
CDR3aa: CASRSGRASNEQFF

v_gene: TRBV9
j_gene: TRBJ2-3
d_gene: -
abundance: -
len: 14
CDR3nt: TGTGCCAGCCAGAAGGGGCTTGGCACAGATACGCAGTATTTT
CDR3aa: CASQKGLGTDTQYF

v_gene: TRBV19
j_gene: TRBJ1-5
d_gene: -
abundance: -
len: 14
CDR3nt: TGTGCCAGTAGCGGGTCGGCGGGCAATCAGCCCCAGCATTTT
CDR3aa: CASSGSAGNQPQHF

v_gene: TRBV5-4
j_gene: TRBJ1-6
d_gene: -
abundance: -
len: 15
CDR3nt: TGTGCCAGCAGCTTCCAGGGTATACTCCATTCACCCCTCCACTTT
CDR3aa: CASSFQGILHSPLHF

v_gene: TRBV5-4
j_gene: TRBJ1-1
d_gene: TRBD1
abundance: -
len: 15
CDR3nt: TGTGCCAGCTTATTACAGGGGGCTGTCAACACTGAAGCTTTCTTT
CDR3aa: CASLLQGAVNTEAFF

v_gene: TRBV28
j_gene: TRBJ1-3
d_gene: -
abundance: -
len: 16
CDR3nt: TGTGCCAGCAGACGGGGGGGGGACCTCTCTGGAAACACCATATATTTT
CDR3aa: CASRRGGDLSGNTIYF

v_gene: TRBV19
j_gene: TRBJ2-1
d_gene: TRBD2
abundance: -
len: 15
CDR3nt: TGTGCCAGTAGTCCTAGCGGGGGCCTGAGAAATGAGCAGTTCTTC
CDR3aa: CASSPSGGLRNEQFF

v_gene: TRBV11-1
j_gene: TRBJ1-2
d_gene: -
abundance: once
len: 13
CDR3nt: TGTGCCAGCAGCTTAGCTCCGGTTTATGGCTACACCTTC
CDR3aa: CASSLAPVYGYTF

v_gene: TRBV19
j_gene: TRBJ1-2
d_gene: TRBD1
abundance: -
len: 12
CDR3nt: TGTGCCGGGTTTCAGGGGGCGAATGGCTACACCTTC
CDR3aa: CAGFQGANGYTF

v_gene: TRBV30
j_gene: TRBJ1-1
d_gene: -
abundance: -
len: 11
CDR3nt: TGTGCCTGGAGATACAGGAGTGAAGCTTTCTTT
CDR3aa: CAWRYRSEAFF

v_gene: TRBV2
j_gene: TRBJ2-1
d_gene: TRBD2
abundance: -
len: 18
CDR3nt: TGTGCCAGCAGTCCGACTAGCGGGTTTGGGATTTTGGGCAATGAGCAGTTCTTC
CDR3aa: CASSPTSGFGILGNEQFF

v_gene: TRBV18
j_gene: TRBJ1-6
d_gene: TRBD1
abundance: -
len: 16
CDR3nt: TGTGCCAGCTCACCCTGGACAGGGGACTATAATTCACCCCTCCACTTT
CDR3aa: CASSPWTGDYNSPLHF

v_gene: TRBV19
j_gene: TRBJ1-3
d_gene: -
abundance: few
len: 16
CDR3nt: TGTGCCAGTAGTATAGTGGGCGCAGGTCGGGGGAACACCATATATTTT
CDR3aa: CASSIVGAGRGNTIYF

v_gene: TRBV27
j_gene: TRBJ2-2
d_gene: -
abundance: -
len: 12
CDR3nt: TGTGCCAGCAGTTTCCAAACCGGGGAGCTGTTTTTT
CDR3aa: CASSFQTGELFF

v_gene: TRBV7-9
j_gene: TRBJ2-1
d_gene: -
abundance: -
len: 16
CDR3nt: TGTGCCAGCAGCTTAGTTGGTAGCGACTCCTACAATGAGCAGTTCTTC
CDR3aa: CASSLVGSDSYNEQFF

v_gene: TRBV27
j_gene: TRBJ1-5
d_gene: -
abundance: once
len: 14
CDR3nt: TGTGCCAGCAGTTTTGGGGGAGGCTCGGGGCCCCAGCATTTT
CDR3aa: CASSFGGGSGPQHF

v_gene: TRBV2
j_gene: TRBJ1-6
d_gene: TRBD1
abundance: few
len: 14
CDR3nt: TGTGCCAGCAGCCTGGGACAGGGGAATTCACCCCTCCACTTT
CDR3aa: CASSLGQGNSPLHF

v_gene: TRBV5-1
j_gene: TRBJ2-7
d_gene: -
abundance: -
len: 14
CDR3nt: TGCGCCAGCAAAGTCTTTAGCTCCACCTACGAGCAGTACTTC
CDR3aa: CASKVFSSTYEQYF

v_gene: TRBV29-1
j_gene: TRBJ1-2
d_gene: -
abundance: -
len: 13
CDR3nt: TGCAGCGTCGCGGGGCAGCCTAACTATGGCTACACCTTC
CDR3aa: CSVAGQPNYGYTF

v_gene: TRBV7-9
j_gene: TRBJ2-1
d_gene: TRBD1
abundance: -
len: 15
CDR3nt: TGTGCCAGCAGCCCCGGGACAGGGGGAAAGCTTGAGCAGTTCTTC
CDR3aa: CASSPGTGGKLEQFF

v_gene: TRBV5-5
j_gene: TRBJ2-4
d_gene: -
abundance: -
len: 16
CDR3nt: TGTGCCAGCAGCCGAACAGGGTCTTTAGCCAAAAACATTCAGTACTTC
CDR3aa: CASSRTGSLAKNIQYF

v_gene: TRBV6-5
j_gene: TRBJ2-5
d_gene: -
abundance: -
len: 15
CDR3nt: TGTGCCAGCAACTTTATGATGAACCCTCAAGAGACCCAGTACTTC
CDR3aa: CASNFMMNPQETQYF